This T cell receptor (beta chain) was sequenced during a study of cytomegalovirus exposure and HLA in healthy donors. Study-wide background: HLA-typed donors were the source of approximately 86 million unique TCRs held in an early data release. Study findings and constraints: The study put about 180 TCR beta chains on its list as cytomegalovirus-associated. When analyzed later, the rates of TCR association showed variation by HLA locus, with DRB1 the most and HLA-C the fewest. HLA alleles showed associations with some 17,000 TCR beta sequences in a later analysis, at a 0.05 false discovery rate.

This clone appeared a few times. Its cognate antigen is unknown. In the PCR, 60 Vbeta and 13 Jbeta primers were used. Measured with immunoSEQ multiplex PCR; TCRdb has only the in-frame clones, and not every one. The data hold 99,000 or so clones, with more than 75% observed a single time. Trimming removed 1 base from V and 3 bases from J; junction bases left unmatched: 0. Germline V gene data show CDR1 as SEHNR and CDR2 as FQNEAQ (reference sequence). The CDR3 extends over 15 amino acids. This sequence originates from a middle-aged woman in good health and CMV-seronegative. V gene TRBV7-9 combines with J gene TRBJ2-2; 9 bases are shared with TRBD2. Sequenced: PBMCs. CDR3 sequence reads: CASSLVAGDTGELFF. The CDR3, as DNA: TGTGCCAGCAGCTTAGTAGCGGGAGACACCGGGGAGCTGTTTTTT. The whole variable domain, remainder taken from reference TRBV7-9 and TRBJ2-2, is DTGVSQNPRHKITKRGQNVTFRCDPISEHNRLYWYRQTLGQGPEFLTYFQNEAQLEKSRLLSDRFSAERPKGSFSTLEIQRTEQGDSAMYLCASSLVAGDTGELFFGEGSRLTVL.